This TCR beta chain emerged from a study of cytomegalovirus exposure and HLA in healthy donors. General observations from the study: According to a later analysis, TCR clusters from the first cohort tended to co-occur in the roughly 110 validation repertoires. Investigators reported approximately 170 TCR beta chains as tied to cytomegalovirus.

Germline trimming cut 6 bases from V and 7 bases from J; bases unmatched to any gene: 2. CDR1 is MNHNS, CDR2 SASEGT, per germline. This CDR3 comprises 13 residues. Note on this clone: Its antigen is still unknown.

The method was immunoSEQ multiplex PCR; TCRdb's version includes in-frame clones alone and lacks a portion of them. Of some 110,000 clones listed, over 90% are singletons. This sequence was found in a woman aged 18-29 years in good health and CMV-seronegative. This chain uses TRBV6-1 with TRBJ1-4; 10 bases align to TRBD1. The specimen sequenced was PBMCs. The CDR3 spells CASRWDRGEKLFF. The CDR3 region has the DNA TGTGCCAGCAGGTGGGACAGGGGTGAAAAACTGTTTTTT.